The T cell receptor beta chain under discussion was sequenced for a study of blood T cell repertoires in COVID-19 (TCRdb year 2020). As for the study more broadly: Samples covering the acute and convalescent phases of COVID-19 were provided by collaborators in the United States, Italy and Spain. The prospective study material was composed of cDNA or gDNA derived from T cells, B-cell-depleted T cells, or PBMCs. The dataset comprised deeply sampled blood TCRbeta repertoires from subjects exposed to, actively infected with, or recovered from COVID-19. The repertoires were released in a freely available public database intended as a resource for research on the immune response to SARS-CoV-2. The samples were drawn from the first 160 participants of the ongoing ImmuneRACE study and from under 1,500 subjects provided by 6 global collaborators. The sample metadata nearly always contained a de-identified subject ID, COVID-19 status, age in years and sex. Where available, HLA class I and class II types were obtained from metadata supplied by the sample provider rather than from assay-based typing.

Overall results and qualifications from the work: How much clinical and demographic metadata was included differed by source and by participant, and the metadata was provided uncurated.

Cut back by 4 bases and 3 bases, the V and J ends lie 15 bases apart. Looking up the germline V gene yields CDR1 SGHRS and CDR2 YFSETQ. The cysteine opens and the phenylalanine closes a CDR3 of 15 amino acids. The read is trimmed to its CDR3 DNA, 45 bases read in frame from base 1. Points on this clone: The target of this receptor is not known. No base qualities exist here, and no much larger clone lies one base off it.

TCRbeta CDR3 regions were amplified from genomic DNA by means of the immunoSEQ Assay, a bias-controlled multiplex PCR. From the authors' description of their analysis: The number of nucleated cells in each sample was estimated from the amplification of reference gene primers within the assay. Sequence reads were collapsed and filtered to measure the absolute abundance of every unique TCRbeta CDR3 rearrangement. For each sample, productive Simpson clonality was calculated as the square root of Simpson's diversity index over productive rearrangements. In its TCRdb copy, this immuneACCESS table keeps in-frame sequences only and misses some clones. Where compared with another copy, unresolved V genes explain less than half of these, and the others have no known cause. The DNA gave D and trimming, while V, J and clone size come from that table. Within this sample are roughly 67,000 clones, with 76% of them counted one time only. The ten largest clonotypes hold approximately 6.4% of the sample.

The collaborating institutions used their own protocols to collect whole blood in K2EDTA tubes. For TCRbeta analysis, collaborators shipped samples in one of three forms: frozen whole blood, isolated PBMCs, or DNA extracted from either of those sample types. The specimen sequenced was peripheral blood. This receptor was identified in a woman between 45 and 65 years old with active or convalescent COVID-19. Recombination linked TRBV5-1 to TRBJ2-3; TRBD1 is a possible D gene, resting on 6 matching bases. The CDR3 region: CASSPGQGVTDTQYF. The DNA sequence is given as TGCGCCAGCAGCCCGGGACAAGGGGTAACAGATACGCAGTATTTT. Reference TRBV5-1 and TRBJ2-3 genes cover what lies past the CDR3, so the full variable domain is KAGVTQTPRYLIKTRGQQVTLSCSPISGHRSVSWYQQTPGQGLQFLFEYFSETQRNKGNFPGRFSGRQFSNSRSEMNVSTLELGDSALYLCASSPGQGVTDTQYFGPGTRLTVL.